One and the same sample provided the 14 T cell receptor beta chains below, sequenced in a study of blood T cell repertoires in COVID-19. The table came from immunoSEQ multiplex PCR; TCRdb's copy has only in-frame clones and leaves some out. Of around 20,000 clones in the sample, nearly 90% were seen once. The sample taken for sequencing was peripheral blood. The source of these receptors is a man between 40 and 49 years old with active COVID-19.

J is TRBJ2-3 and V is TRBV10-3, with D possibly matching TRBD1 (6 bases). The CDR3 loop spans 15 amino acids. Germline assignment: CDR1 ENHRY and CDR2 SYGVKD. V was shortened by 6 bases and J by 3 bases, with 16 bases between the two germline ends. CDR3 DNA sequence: TGTGCCATCAGAAGTAACAGGGCATTTACAGATACGCAGTATTTT. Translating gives CAIRSNRAFTDTQYF.

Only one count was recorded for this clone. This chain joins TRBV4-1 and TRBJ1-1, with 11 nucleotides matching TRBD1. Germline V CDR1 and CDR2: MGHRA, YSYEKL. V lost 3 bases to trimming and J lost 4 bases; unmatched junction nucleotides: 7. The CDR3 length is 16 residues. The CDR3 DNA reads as TGCGCCAGCAGCCAGGGCCTAGGGACAGGGGGCACTGAAGCTTTCTTT. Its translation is CASSQGLGTGGTEAFF.

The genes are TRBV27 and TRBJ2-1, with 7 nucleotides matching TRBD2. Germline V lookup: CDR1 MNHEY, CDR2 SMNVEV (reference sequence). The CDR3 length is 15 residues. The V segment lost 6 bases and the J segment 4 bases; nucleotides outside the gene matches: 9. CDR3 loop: CASSGREIPYNEQFF. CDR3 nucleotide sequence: TGTGCCAGCAGCGGGCGGGAGATACCTTACAATGAGCAGTTCTTC.

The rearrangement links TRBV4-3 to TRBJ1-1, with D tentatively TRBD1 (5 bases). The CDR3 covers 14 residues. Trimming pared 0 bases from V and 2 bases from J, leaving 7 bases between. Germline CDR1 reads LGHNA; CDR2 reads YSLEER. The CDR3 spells CASSQDQGNTEAFF. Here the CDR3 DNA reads TGCGCCAGCAGCCAAGATCAGGGAAACACTGAAGCTTTCTTT.

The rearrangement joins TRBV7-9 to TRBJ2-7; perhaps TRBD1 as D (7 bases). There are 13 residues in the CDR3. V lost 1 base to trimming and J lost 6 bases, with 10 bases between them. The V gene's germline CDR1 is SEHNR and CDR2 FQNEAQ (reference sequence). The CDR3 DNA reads TGTGCCAGCAGCTTAGACAGGGGAGGCGAGCAGTACTTC. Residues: CASSLDRGGEQYF.

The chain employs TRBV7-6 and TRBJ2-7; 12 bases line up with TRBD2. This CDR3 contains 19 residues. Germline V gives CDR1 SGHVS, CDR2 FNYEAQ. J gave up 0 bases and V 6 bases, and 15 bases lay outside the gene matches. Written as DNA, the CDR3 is TGTGCCAGCAGTCCCGGGACAGGTGGGACTAGCGGGTTCTCCTACGAGCAGTACTTC. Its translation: CASSPGTGGTSGFSYEQYF.

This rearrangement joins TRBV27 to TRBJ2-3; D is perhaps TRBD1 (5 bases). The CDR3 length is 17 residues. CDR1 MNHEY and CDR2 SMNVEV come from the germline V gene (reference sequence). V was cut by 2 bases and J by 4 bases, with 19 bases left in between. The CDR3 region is CASSLQGLGRSADTQYF. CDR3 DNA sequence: TGTGCCAGCAGTTTACAGGGTCTTGGACGGTCAGCAGATACGCAGTATTTT.

CDR3 protein: CASSPGNYGYTF. CDR3 bases: TGTGCCAGCAGTCCGGGTAACTATGGCTACACCTTC. The chain recombines TRBV25-1 with TRBJ1-2; D uncertain. Trimming stripped 5 bases from V and 1 base from J, with 5 bases between. Germline-derived CDR1 and CDR2 are MGHDK and SYGVNS. The CDR3 totals 12 residues.

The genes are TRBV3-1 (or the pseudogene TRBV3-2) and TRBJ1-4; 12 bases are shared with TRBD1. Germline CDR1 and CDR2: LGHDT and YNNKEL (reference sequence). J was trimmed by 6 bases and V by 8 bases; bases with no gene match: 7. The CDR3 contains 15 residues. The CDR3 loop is CASRDRGRKDEKLFF. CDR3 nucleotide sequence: TGTGCCAGCCGGGACAGGGGGCGCAAAGATGAAAAACTGTTTTTT.

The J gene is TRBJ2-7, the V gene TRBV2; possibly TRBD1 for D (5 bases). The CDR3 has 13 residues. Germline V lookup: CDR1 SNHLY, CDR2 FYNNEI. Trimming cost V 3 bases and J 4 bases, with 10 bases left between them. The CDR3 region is CASSDGPGYEQYF. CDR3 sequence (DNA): TGTGCCAGCAGTGACGGGCCAGGGTACGAGCAGTACTTC.

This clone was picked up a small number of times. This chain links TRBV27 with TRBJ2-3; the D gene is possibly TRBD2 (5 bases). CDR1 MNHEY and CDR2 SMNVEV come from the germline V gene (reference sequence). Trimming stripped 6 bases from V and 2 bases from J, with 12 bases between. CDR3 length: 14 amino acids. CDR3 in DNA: TGTGCCAGCAGCCAGCGGTACCACACAGATACGCAGTATTTT. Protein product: CASSQRYHTDTQYF.

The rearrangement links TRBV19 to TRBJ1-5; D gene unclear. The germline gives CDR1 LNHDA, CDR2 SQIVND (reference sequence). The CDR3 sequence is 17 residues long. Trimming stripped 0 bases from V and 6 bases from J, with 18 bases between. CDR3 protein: CASSIDGGPGIVQPQHF. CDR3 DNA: TGTGCCAGTAGTATAGATGGAGGCCCCGGCATTGTTCAGCCCCAGCATTTT.

This CDR3 is CASSLRGTTYEQYF. CDR3 DNA: TGTGCCAGCAGCTTGCGGGGAACTACCTACGAGCAGTACTTC. The V and J genes are TRBV5-6 and TRBJ2-7; possibly TRBD2 for D (5 bases). Trimming took off 1 base at V and 2 bases at J, with 10 bases between the two ends. The CDR3 spans 14 residues. In germline, CDR1 is SGHDT, CDR2 YYEEEE.

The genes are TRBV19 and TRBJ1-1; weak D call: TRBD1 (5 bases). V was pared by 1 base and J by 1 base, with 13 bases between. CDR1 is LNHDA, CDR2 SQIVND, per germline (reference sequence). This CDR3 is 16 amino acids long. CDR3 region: CASSIGNSGANTEAFF. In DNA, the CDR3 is TGTGCCAGTAGTATAGGAAACTCTGGGGCGAACACTGAAGCTTTCTTT.